The 25 T cell receptor beta chains below come from one sample, sequenced in a study of CD8+ T cells in alopecia areata. Combined cutaneous lymph node cells underwent sorting by CD4, CD8alpha, NKG2D, NKG2ACE and additional markers. cDNA serving as the sequencing template came from extracted, reverse transcribed RNA. The method was immunoSEQ multiplex PCR; TCRdb's version includes in-frame clones alone and lacks a portion of them. Altogether under 350,000 clones were found in the sample, and no singletons occur. Sequencing was carried out using CD4+ T cells sorted from a lymph node. The receptors shown here come from a C3H/HeJ mouse with alopecia areata. The strain is characterized by the MHC haplotype H2-k.

There are a few counts of this clone. Gene names follow the mouse nomenclature. Read sequence stops 4 residues before the CDR3 end, and the germline J gene provides the missing end. The rearrangement joins TRBV13-1 to TRBJ2-3, with a possible D match to TRBD1 (6 bases). This CDR3 comprises 15 residues. Trimming shortened V by 0 bases and J by 3 bases, and 11 bases separated the two germline ends. Per the germline V gene, CDR1 is NSHNY and CDR2 is SYGAGN. CDR3 sequence reads: CASSDGPGEAETLYF. CDR3 bases read: TGTGCCAGCAGTGATGGGCCAGGGGAGGCAGAA.

This clone has a handful of counts. Gene names refer to mouse genes. The CDR3 goes on 4 residues after the read ends, and that part is filled in from the germline J gene. The V call is TRBV1, the J call TRBJ2-7, with D perhaps TRBD2 (5 bases). Between the trimmed V and J ends, which lost 0 bases and 0 bases, there was a span of 6 bases. Germline V gene data show CDR1 as NSQYPW and CDR2 as LRSPGD (reference sequence). The CDR3 consists of 14 residues. CDR3 loop: CTCSADWDSYEQYF. The sequenced CDR3 bases are TGCACCTGCAGTGCAGACTGGGACTCCTAT.

Comments on this clone: Gene names follow the mouse nomenclature. The CDR3 end lies 4 residues beyond the end of the read and is filled in from the germline J gene. The V call is TRBV21, the J call TRBJ2-5; TRBD1 might be the D (6 bases). TRBV21 is known as an ORF, though its function is uncertain. Trimming took off 4 bases at V and 1 base at J, with 6 bases between the two ends. The CDR3 contains 13 residues. The sequenced CDR3 bases are TGTGCTAGCAGTCCAGGGGACCAAGAC. This translates into CASSPGDQD. The entire CDR3 is CASSPGDQDTQYF.

This clone was seen more than once but under ten times. Gene names are mouse gene names. Read sequence stops 4 residues before the CDR3 end, and the germline J gene provides the missing end. The chain employs TRBV19 and TRBJ2-2, with TRBD2 identical over 9 bases. The CDR3 sequence is 16 residues long. CDR1 FNHDT and CDR2 SITEND come from the germline V gene (reference sequence). The ends lost 4 bases at V and 1 base at J; junction bases unmatched: 5. Partial CDR3 DNA: TGTGCCAGCAGTCCCGGGACTGGGAAAAACACCGGG. Translation: CASSPGTGKNTG. The whole CDR3 region reads CASSPGTGKNTGQLYF.

This clone was observed a few times. The genes are named according to mouse. The read ends 4 residues shy of where the CDR3 ends; the end is completed using the germline J gene. The rearrangement joins TRBV13-2 to TRBJ2-3; D may be TRBD2 (6 bases). Per the germline V gene, CDR1 is NNHNN and CDR2 is SYGAGS (reference sequence). CDR3 length equals 14 residues. Trimming removed 0 bases at V and 3 bases at J, with 8 bases between. The CDR3 loop reads CASGDAGAAETLYF. CDR3 bases read: TGTGCCAGCGGTGATGCTGGGGCGGCAGAA.

This clone was observed a handful of times. Gene names are the mouse ones. The CDR3 is cut off 4 residues early in the read; its end comes from the germline J gene. The same CDR3 also results from other DNA sequences found in this sample. The rearrangement uses TRBV19 and TRBJ2-7, with D tentatively TRBD1 (6 bases). Looked up from germline, CDR1 is FNHDT and CDR2 is SITEND (reference sequence). This CDR3 contains 12 residues. CDR3 bases read: TGTGCCAGCAGTATGGGACAATAT. Encoded protein: CASSMGQY. The whole CDR3 sequence is CASSMGQYEQYF.

This clone was seen more than once but under ten times. The listed genes are named as in mouse. The read ends 4 residues shy of where the CDR3 ends; the end is completed using the germline J gene. This chain joins TRBV1 and TRBJ2-1, with 9 bases fitting TRBD1. The germline gives CDR1 NSQYPW, CDR2 LRSPGD (reference sequence). The CDR3 runs 15 residues. Trimming took 4 bases from V and 3 from J; bases not matched to a gene: 4. Partial CDR3 DNA: TGCACCTGCAGTGGAGGGACAGGGAGCTATGCT. Translated, it gives CTCSGGTGSYA. The full CDR3 is CTCSGGTGSYAEQFF.

This clone appeared a few times. These gene names are mouse names. Read sequence stops 4 residues before the CDR3 end, and the germline J gene provides the missing end. This same CDR3 is encoded by further DNA sequences in the sample. The chain links TRBV5 to TRBJ2-7; 12 bases agree with TRBD2. In germline, CDR1 is LGHNA, CDR2 YNLKQL (reference sequence). This CDR3 region has 15 residues. J was trimmed by 3 bases and V by 1 base; bases with no gene match: 1. Partial CDR3 DNA: TGTGCCAGCAGCCAAGGGACTGGGGGGGACTAT. Its protein is CASSQGTGGDY. The entire CDR3 is CASSQGTGGDYEQYF.

As to this clone: Each gene name is a mouse one. Read coverage stops 3 residues before the CDR3 terminus; the germline J gene supplies the remainder. The gene calls are TRBV13-3 and TRBJ1-6, with TRBD1 identical over 9 bases. TRBJ1-6 is an open reading frame whose function is uncertain. V was pared by 5 bases and J by 6 bases, with 0 bases of the junction left unmatched. The CDR3 has 13 residues. In germline, CDR1 is NNHDY, CDR2 SYVADS. CDR3 region: CASRQGANSPLYF. The CDR3 DNA, read in part, is TGTGCCAGCAGACAGGGGGCTAATTCGCCC.

This clone has more than one count but fewer than ten. Each gene name is a mouse one. Coverage ceases 4 residues before the CDR3 finishes, and the germline J gene fills in the end. This chain uses TRBV13-1 with TRBJ2-2; 10 nucleotides align to TRBD2. Germline V gene data show CDR1 as NSHNY and CDR2 as SYGAGN. V dropped 3 bases and J dropped 1; count of bases not matched to a gene: 3. This CDR3 has 16 amino acids. Incomplete CDR3 DNA: TGTGCCAGCAGTGGAAACTGGGGGGGAAACACCGGG. It specifies CASSGNWGGNTG. The entire CDR3 reads CASSGNWGGNTGQLYF.

This clone was counted a few times. Genes and germline come from the mouse. The read ends 4 residues shy of where the CDR3 ends; the end is completed using the germline J gene. The genes are TRBV5 and TRBJ2-1; 8 positions agree with TRBD2. The CDR3 extends over 17 amino acids. Trimming at V came to 0 bases and at J to 3 bases, leaving 7 bases not matched to a gene. Germline V lookup: CDR1 LGHNA, CDR2 YNLKQL (reference sequence). The sequenced part of the CDR3 DNA is TGTGCCAGCAGCCAAGATAACGCTGGGGGGACCTATGCT. This encodes CASSQDNAGGTYA. The whole CDR3 is CASSQDNAGGTYAEQFF.

This clone was detected many times. Gene names and germline refer to mouse. This chain's CDR3 is CASKDNSYNSPLYF. The sequenced part of the CDR3 DNA is TGTGCCAGCAAGGACAATTCCTATAATTCGCCC. This chain uses TRBV13-1 with TRBJ1-6, with D perhaps TRBD1 (5 bases). The CDR3 goes on 3 residues after the read ends, and that part is filled in from the germline J gene. TRBJ1-6 is marked as an open reading frame, function uncertain. V lost 6 bases to trimming and J lost 0 bases, with 7 bases between them. The CDR3 covers 14 residues. Germline CDR1 is NSHNY and CDR2 is SYGAGN.

For this clone: The gene names given are mouse names. The CDR3 end falls 4 residues outside the read, so it is completed with the germline J gene. At the DNA level, this CDR3 is encoded by other sequences in the same sample as well. The rearrangement links TRBV13-1 to TRBJ2-1, with 8 bases matching TRBD1. The germline V gene has CDR1 NSHNY and CDR2 SYGAGN. The V and J ends lost 1 base and 1 base, in that order; junction bases with no gene match: 4. This CDR3 comprises 16 residues. CDR3 bases read: TGTGCCAGCAGTGATCTCAGGGGGCGGAACTATGCT. It translates to CASSDLRGRNYA. The whole CDR3 region reads CASSDLRGRNYAEQFF.

This clone was seen more than once but under ten times. Gene names denote mouse genes. The read finishes 4 residues shy of the CDR3 end, and the germline J gene is used to complete it. V and J are TRBV13-2 and TRBJ1-2; 7 positions match TRBD1. Trimming at V came to 3 bases and at J to 0 bases, leaving 5 bases not matched to a gene. Per germline, CDR1 NNHNN and CDR2 SYGAGS (reference sequence). This CDR3 is built from 15 residues. CDR3 sequence: CASGASGTANSDYTF. The CDR3 DNA, read in part, is TGTGCCAGCGGTGCCTCCGGGACAGCAAACTCC.

Of note for this clone: Gene names and germline match the mouse. The read is 4 residues too short to cover the CDR3 end, so that end is filled in from the germline J gene. Additional DNA sequences in this sample encode the identical CDR3. This sequence joins TRBV19 and TRBJ2-3, with D perhaps matching TRBD2 (6 bases). The V gene lost 4 bases and the J gene lost 0 bases, with 12 bases spanning the gap. The germline V gene has CDR1 FNHDT and CDR2 SITEND (reference sequence). CDR3 length equals 15 residues. The CDR3 spells CASSPTGTSAETLYF. The CDR3 bases that were read are TGTGCCAGCAGTCCTACTGGGACTAGTGCAGAA. The whole variable domain, remainder taken from reference TRBV19 and TRBJ2-3, is GGIITQTPKFLIGQEGQKLTLKCQQNFNHDTMYWYRQDSGKGLRLIYYSITENDLQKGDLSEGYDASREKKSSFSLTVTSAQKNEMAVFLCASSPTGTSAETLYFGSGTRLTVL.

Points on this clone: Each gene name is a mouse one. Other DNA sequences of this sample code for an identical CDR3. The CDR3 reads CASSPGLGDYAEQFF. The CDR3 bases that were read are TGTGCCAGCAGCCCCGGACTGGGGGATTATGCT. V usage is TRBV19 and J usage is TRBJ2-1; 10 bases fit TRBD2. The CDR3 goes on 4 residues after the read ends, and that part is filled in from the germline J gene. The CDR3 covers 15 residues. The trim removed 5 bases at V and 4 bases at J, leaving 6 bases unmatched. Germline V gives CDR1 FNHDT, CDR2 SITEND (reference sequence).

For this clone: Genes and germline come from the mouse. Read coverage stops 4 residues before the CDR3 terminus; the germline J gene supplies the remainder. J is TRBJ2-2 and V is TRBV13-1, with 8 bases matching TRBD1. Germline CDR1 NSHNY, CDR2 SYGAGN. The CDR3 extends over 15 amino acids. V shed 4 bases and J 4 bases; nucleotides not matched to a gene: 6. The CDR3 spells CASSPRTGSTGQLYF. The DNA read from the CDR3 is TGTGCCAGCAGTCCACGGACAGGGAGCACCGGG.

A remark on this clone: Mouse gene names apply. The read stops 4 residues short of the end of the CDR3; the missing end is completed from the germline J gene. The chain combines TRBV13-2 with TRBJ2-1; tentative D call: TRBD1 (5 bases). The CDR3 is made up of 13 amino acids. The V gene's germline CDR1 is NNHNN and CDR2 SYGAGS (reference sequence). V lost 4 bases and J 3 bases, leaving 8 bases between the germline ends. CDR3: CASGYQGYAEQFF. The sequenced part of the CDR3 DNA is TGTGCCAGCGGTTATCAGGGCTATGCT.

On this clone itself: A much larger clone differs from this one at a single base, so this may be a read error. All gene names here are mouse names. The observed sequence ends 4 residues before the CDR3 terminus, with the missing tail filled in from the germline J gene. The chain couples TRBV13-1 to TRBJ2-3, with TRBD1 matching 10 bases. The trim removed 3 bases at V and 0 bases at J, leaving 4 bases unmatched. The CDR3 extends over 16 amino acids. Germline V CDR1 and CDR2: NSHNY, SYGAGN. CDR3 DNA, as far as it was read: TGTGCCAGCAGTGTGGGACAGGGGACTAGTGCAGAA. This codes for CASSVGQGTSAE. The full CDR3 is CASSVGQGTSAETLYF.

As to this clone: The genes are named according to mouse. CDR3 residues: CASSKGQNNSPLYF. The sequenced CDR3 bases are TGTGCCAGCAGTAAGGGACAGAATAATTCGCCC. The V and J genes are TRBV19 and TRBJ1-6; 7 bases are shared with TRBD1. The read terminates 3 residues ahead of where the CDR3 ends, so the germline J gene completes it. TRBJ1-6 is marked as an open reading frame, function uncertain. With 3 bases clipped from V and 5 bases from J, the junction kept 2 bases outside the gene matches. The CDR3 consists of 14 residues. Per germline, CDR1 FNHDT and CDR2 SITEND (reference sequence).

This clone occurred a few times. Gene names follow the mouse nomenclature. The read falls 4 residues short of the CDR3 end, and the missing part is taken from the germline J gene. The chain links TRBV17 to TRBJ2-3, with 7 bases matching TRBD2. This CDR3 spans 15 amino acids. The V gene's germline CDR1 is MNHDT and CDR2 YYDKIL. V gave up 4 bases and J gave up 0 bases; unmatched junction bases: 4. The part of the CDR3 DNA that was read is TGTGCTAGCAGTATAGGGACTGCTAGTGCAGAA. Encoded protein: CASSIGTASAE. The whole CDR3 is CASSIGTASAETLYF.

Remarks on this clone: Genes and germline come from the mouse. The read ends 4 residues early relative to the CDR3; the germline J gene fills the gap. Other DNA sequences in this specimen translate into the identical CDR3. This sequence joins TRBV17 and TRBJ2-1, with TRBD1 matching over 7 bases. Germline trimming cut 5 bases from V and 2 bases from J; bases unmatched to any gene: 3. Germline-derived CDR1 and CDR2 are MNHDT and YYDKIL. This CDR3 is built from 14 residues. The CDR3 region is CASSSGTDYAEQFF. The CDR3 DNA, read in part, is TGTGCTAGCAGTTCCGGGACAGACTATGCT.

This clone turned up a few times. The gene names here belong to mouse. The CDR3 region is CASSPYRNYAEQFF. CDR3 DNA (partial): TGTGCCAGCAGTCCTTACAGAAACTATGCT. This chain uses TRBV13-3 with TRBJ2-1; D unresolved. The sequenced fragment ends 4 residues before the CDR3 boundary, so the rest is inferred from the germline J gene. Looked up from germline, CDR1 is NNHDY and CDR2 is SYVADS. The CDR3 sequence is 14 residues long. Trimming pared 4 bases from V and 1 base from J, leaving 9 bases between.

This clone was seen a handful of times. Gene names and germline refer to mouse. The CDR3 end lies 4 residues beyond the end of the read and is filled in from the germline J gene. The sample contains more than one DNA sequence encoding this CDR3. The V gene is TRBV5, the J gene TRBJ2-1; 12 positions agree with TRBD2. The CDR3 is 15 amino acids. The J segment lost 6 bases and the V segment lost 4 bases, leaving 4 bases of the junction unmatched. CDR1 and CDR2 (germline): LGHNA, YNLKQL (reference sequence). The covered CDR3 bases are TGTGCCAGCAGCCCCGGGACTGGGGGGCTTGCT. Amino acid sequence: CASSPGTGGLA. The entire CDR3 reads CASSPGTGGLAEQFF.

A word on this clone: Gene names follow the mouse nomenclature. The missing CDR3 end, 4 residues past where the read stops, is filled in from the germline J gene. This CDR3 is also generated by other DNA sequences in the sample. The chain joins TRBV1 to TRBJ2-1; TRBD1 aligns across 9 bases. The CDR3 sequence is 14 residues long. Germline V CDR1 and CDR2: NSQYPW, LRSPGD (reference sequence). J lost 4 bases, V lost 3 bases, and 1 base had no gene match. The CDR3 bases that were read are TGCACCTGCAGTGCGGGACAGGGTTATGCT. It is translated as CTCSAGQGYA. The entire CDR3 is CTCSAGQGYAEQFF.